This T cell receptor (beta chain) is from a study of OX40 agonist ivuxolimab in advanced cancers. For the study at large: Hepatocellular carcinoma, melanoma, renal cell or head and neck cancer affected the dose-escalation patients.

This CDR3 comprises 14 residues. The germline V gene encodes CDR1 GTSNPN and CDR2 SVGIG (reference sequence). Trimming stripped 2 bases from V and 5 bases from J, with 15 bases between. Study results and limitations: Patients who responded partially at 0.1-3.0 mg/kg showed clonal expansion ranking among the lowest.

TCRdb keeps only in-frame clones here, not all; method: immunoSEQ multiplex PCR. Seen here are 65,000 to 85,000 clones, about nine tenths observed once, and the top ten hold around 0.65%. Of note for this clone: What it binds is not known.

V and J are TRBV30 and TRBJ2-5; tentatively, D is TRBD1 or TRBD2 (6 bases each). The source was CD4+ or CD8+ T cells sorted from blood, collected in a trial of the OX40 agonist ivuxolimab. The TCR sequence derives from an adult with an advanced solid tumor such as melanoma, head and neck, liver or kidney cancer. The CDR3 DNA follows: TGTGCCTGGAGTCCGGGGGCCAGCGGGGAGACCCAGTACTTC. Encoded protein: CAWSPGASGETQYF.